The rows below give T cell receptor beta chains drawn from one sample of a study of T cells in Graves' hyperthyroidism and ophthalmopathy. Using its own MiXCR run on the multiplex PCR reads, TCRdb lists one record per CDR3 protein. The repertoire has under 300,000 distinct CDR3 sequences, about an eighth of them found once; the top ten carry roughly 8.5%. The sequencing sample was made of blood. The receptors were gathered from a woman aged 30 to 39 with Graves' hyperthyroidism that later progressed to Graves' ophthalmopathy. Each CDR3 is given with its conserved first and last residue. D genes are given only for firm matches. Clone size, where shown, is once, few, many, or a class for clones that have expanded.

TRBV4-2	NA	few	TRBJ2-7	CASSPAGWQGVSEQYF	TGTGCCAGCAGCCCCGCGGGGTGGCAGGGAGTGAGCGAGCAGTACTTC
TRBV27	NA	many	TRBJ2-3	CASSLGPMSDTQYF	TGTGCCAGCAGTTTAGGCCCCATGTCAGATACGCAGTATTTT
TRBV5-1	TRBD2	many	TRBJ2-1	CASTRGASGDTYNEQFF	TGCGCCAGCACCCGGGGGGCTAGCGGGGATACCTACAATGAGCAGTTCTTC
TRBV5-1	TRBD2	many	TRBJ2-5	CASSRGLVTETQYF	TGCGCCAGCAGCCGGGGACTAGTGACGGAGACCCAGTACTTC
TRBV15	NA	few	TRBJ2-1	CATSLEIGVGTYNEQFF	TGTGCCACCAGCCTAGAGATAGGCGTGGGGACCTACAATGAGCAGTTCTTC
TRBV4-1	NA	NA	TRBJ2-1	CASSQVAAFISYNEQFF	TGCGCCAGCAGCCAAGTGGCAGCCTTTATCTCCTACAATGAGCAGTTCTTC
TRBV9	TRBD2	few	TRBJ2-2	CASSSLPGLGDTGELFF	TGTGCCAGCAGCTCGCTTCCGGGACTAGGGGACACCGGGGAGCTGTTTTTT
TRBV29-1	NA	few	TRBJ2-1	CSSPGTNNNEQFF	TGCAGCTCCCCCGGGACAAATAACAATGAGCAGTTCTTC
TRBV7-9	NA	many	TRBJ2-7	CASSLSSYEQYF	TGTGCCAGCAGTCTGAGCTCCTACGAGCAGTACTTC
TRBV4-1	TRBD2	NA	TRBJ2-3	CASSHLAGVPDTQYF	TGCGCCAGCAGCCATCTAGCGGGAGTACCAGATACGCAGTATTTT
TRBV6-2/TRBV6-3	NA	many	TRBJ2-1	CASRSRTGGLIGAYNEQFF	TGTGCCAGCAGATCCAGGACAGGAGGGTTGATAGGGGCCTACAATGAGCAGTTCTTC
TRBV27	TRBD1	many	TRBJ2-1	CASSWDRGNEQFF	TGTGCCAGCAGCTGGGACAGGGGCAATGAGCAGTTCTTC
TRBV7-8	TRBD2	NA	TRBJ2-7	CASSLSFSGRALYEQYF	TGTGCCAGCAGCTTATCCTTTAGCGGGAGGGCCCTCTACGAGCAGTACTTC
TRBV11-2	TRBD1	many	TRBJ2-1	CASSPVDRDGSYNEQFF	TGTGCCAGCAGCCCGGTGGACAGGGACGGTTCCTACAATGAGCAGTTCTTC
TRBV18	NA	many	TRBJ2-3	CASSPLGSPTDTQYF	TGTGCCAGCTCACCTCTGGGGTCGCCCACAGATACGCAGTATTTT
TRBV7-9	NA	many	TRBJ2-1	CASSNFRDHDNEQFF	TGTGCCAGCAGCAATTTCCGGGACCATGACAATGAGCAGTTCTTC
TRBV6-1	NA	few	TRBJ2-7	CASSEGGAKSYEQYF	TGTGCCAGCAGTGAAGGCGGGGCTAAATCCTACGAGCAGTACTTC
TRBV10-3	TRBD2	few	TRBJ2-3	CAINSRGLAGGTDTQYF	TGTGCCATCAATTCCCGGGGACTAGCGGGAGGGACAGATACGCAGTATTTT
TRBV7-9	NA	many	TRBJ2-1	CASSFAWGNNEQFF	TGTGCCAGCAGCTTCGCGTGGGGAAACAATGAGCAGTTCTTC
TRBV30	NA	many	TRBJ2-1	CAWSRRSIDYNEQFF	TGTGCCTGGAGTCGAAGATCCATTGACTACAATGAGCAGTTCTTC
TRBV7-2	NA	NA	TRBJ1-5	CASSPSLGVNQPQHF	TGTGCCAGCAGCCCGTCACTTGGGGTGAATCAGCCCCAGCATTTT
TRBV28	TRBD2	many	TRBJ2-1	CASSFLGTNNEQFF	TGTGCCAGCAGTTTCTTGGGGACTAACAATGAGCAGTTCTTC
TRBV7-8	NA	NA	TRBJ1-6	CASSLVSAAENSPLHF	TGTGCCAGCAGCTTAGTCTCCGCGGCAGAAAATTCACCCCTCCACTTT
TRBV7-3	NA	many	TRBJ2-1	CASSPDPSQANEQFF	TGTGCCAGCAGCCCCGACCCCTCCCAAGCCAATGAGCAGTTCTTC
TRBV15	TRBD1	many	TRBJ1-6	CATSREGTGDSPLHF	TGTGCCACCAGCCGAGAGGGGACAGGGGATTCACCCCTCCACTTT
TRBV19	TRBD1	many	TRBJ1-6	CASGEQGAGSPLHF	TGTGCCAGTGGCGAGCAGGGGGCGGGATCACCCCTCCACTTT
TRBV4-3	TRBD2	NA	TRBJ2-1	CASSPTGTSGYNEQFF	TGCGCCAGCAGCCCCACCGGGACTAGCGGTTACAATGAGCAGTTCTTC
TRBV5-1	TRBD2	NA	TRBJ2-2	CASSWGPGTSGRVIAGELFF	TGCGCCAGCAGCTGGGGCCCCGGGACTAGCGGGAGAGTGATAGCCGGGGAGCTGTTTTTT
TRBV29-1	NA	NA	TRBJ2-3	CSVTGHSARDTQYF	TGCAGCGTTACGGGACATAGTGCCCGGGATACGCAGTATTTT
TRBV5-1	TRBD2	many	TRBJ2-7	CASSFWGRSGSYEQYF	TGCGCCAGCAGCTTCTGGGGTCGTAGCGGGTCCTACGAGCAGTACTTC
TRBV7-2	NA	NA	TRBJ2-2	CASTRRGLRTGELFF	TGTGCCAGCACGAGGCGGGGGCTGCGCACCGGGGAGCTGTTTTTT
TRBV28	NA	many	TRBJ2-5	CASSLWVGETQYF	TGTGCCAGCAGTTTATGGGTAGGCGAGACCCAGTACTTC
TRBV29-1	NA	many	TRBJ1-1	CSVEDPWGRVGTEAFF	TGCAGCGTTGAAGATCCTTGGGGTAGAGTAGGGACTGAAGCTTTCTTT
TRBV20-1	TRBD2	few	TRBJ2-1	CSARGLAGGAYNEQFF	TGCAGTGCTAGAGGCCTAGCGGGAGGGGCCTACAATGAGCAGTTCTTC
TRBV18	NA	many	TRBJ1-2	CASSLSGIRDGYTF	TGTGCCAGCTCACTGTCAGGGATCCGAGATGGCTACACCTTC
TRBV18	NA	many	TRBJ2-7	CASSRPGLENEQYF	TGTGCCAGCTCACGACCGGGACTGGAAAACGAGCAGTACTTC
TRBV6-2/TRBV6-3	NA	many	TRBJ1-6	CASTSTGGQGTVPLHF	TGTGCCAGCACCTCTACGGGCGGGCAGGGAACCGTACCCCTCCACTTT
TRBV27	NA	many	TRBJ2-2	CASSFDGTRGELFF	TGTGCCAGCAGTTTCGACGGGACGAGGGGGGAGCTGTTTTTT
TRBV12-3/TRBV12-4	NA	NA	TRBJ2-2	CASSLGYVTKLWTGELFF	TGTGCCAGCAGTTTAGGTTATGTGACTAAGCTGTGGACCGGGGAGCTGTTTTTT
TRBV20-1	TRBD2	many	TRBJ2-1	CSARGTSPVYNEQFF	TGCAGTGCTAGAGGGACTAGCCCCGTCTACAATGAGCAGTTCTTC
TRBV6-2/TRBV6-3	NA	few	TRBJ2-7	CASSYPPAVTYEQYF	TGTGCCAGCAGTTACCCTCCAGCGGTTACCTACGAGCAGTACTTC
TRBV27	TRBD2	many	TRBJ2-1	CASSWGGSYNEQFF	TGTGCCAGCAGTTGGGGGGGGTCCTACAATGAGCAGTTCTTC
TRBV30	TRBD2	many	TRBJ2-1	CAWSVGTSEYNEQFF	TGTGCCTGGAGTGTAGGGACTAGCGAATACAATGAGCAGTTCTTC
TRBV29-1	TRBD1	many	TRBJ2-2	CSVGRDRARTGELFF	TGCAGCGTCGGCCGGGACAGGGCTCGCACCGGGGAGCTGTTTTTT
TRBV11-2	NA	NA	TRBJ2-3	CASSLFGRGTDTQYF	TGTGCCAGCAGCTTATTCGGCAGGGGCACAGATACGCAGTATTTT
TRBV28	NA	few	TRBJ2-7	CASTPGGTDANEQYF	TGTGCCAGCACACCAGGCGGGACAGACGCTAACGAGCAGTACTTC